A single sample is the source of the 16 T cell receptor beta chains below, sequenced in a study of cytomegalovirus exposure and HLA in healthy donors (dated by TCRdb to 2017 to 2019). Library preparation used the immunoSEQ multiplex PCR assay. The multiplex PCR relied on a mix of 60 forward primers for TCR Vbeta segments and 13 reverse primers for TCR Jbeta segments. In its TCRdb copy, this immuneACCESS table keeps in-frame sequences only and misses some clones. Where compared with another copy, unresolved V genes explain less than half of these, and the others have no known cause. The sample contains around 110,000 clones, 79% of them found a single time. The ten largest clones represent 2.5% to 3.5% of the sample. Sequencing used PBMCs. These receptors all stem from a woman under 30 in good health and CMV-seropositive.

This chain links TRBV27 with TRBJ2-5; D perhaps matches TRBD2 (6 bases). V was cut by 3 bases and J by 5 bases, with 13 bases left in between. The CDR3 sequence is 14 residues long. Germline loops: CDR1 MNHEY, CDR2 SMNVEV (reference sequence). The CDR3 bases are TGTGCCAGCAGTTTCGGAGGGTCGGGCGAGACCCAGTACTTC. Translating it yields CASSFGGSGETQYF.

V usage is TRBV7-9 and J usage is TRBJ2-5; possible D gene TRBD1, 6 bases. Germline values: CDR1 SEHNR, CDR2 FQNEAQ (reference sequence). The ends were cut back, 7 bases at V and 5 bases at J, with 11 bases in the middle. The CDR3 length is 12 residues. The CDR3 protein is CASMQGYETQYF. DNA of the CDR3: TGTGCCAGCATGCAGGGGTACGAGACCCAGTACTTC.

The rearrangement joins TRBV28 to TRBJ2-7; 9 bases map to TRBD1. The CDR3 loop spans 15 amino acids. The V gene end was trimmed by 9 bases and the J gene end by 5 bases; junction bases not matched to a gene: 14. CDR1 is MDHEN, CDR2 SYDVKM, per germline. The CDR3 DNA follows: TGTGCCAGTTGGGGCTCGGGACAGGGTGAAAACGAGCAGTACTTC. The encoded protein is CASWGSGQGENEQYF.

The chain uses TRBV28 and TRBJ2-7, with 13 nucleotides matching TRBD2. The CDR3 runs 17 residues. Germline CDR1 is MDHEN and CDR2 is SYDVKM. V trimming: 5 bases; J trimming: 2 bases; junction bases outside the gene matches: 9. The CDR3 is CASSERTSGRSAYEQYF. CDR3 in DNA: TGTGCCAGCAGTGAGAGGACTAGCGGGAGATCGGCCTACGAGCAGTACTTC. The full variable domain, completed using reference TRBV28 and TRBJ2-7, is DVKVTQSSRYLVKRTGEKVFLECVQDMDHENMFWYRQDPGLGLRLIYFSYDVKMKEKGDIPEGYSVSREKKERFSLILESASTNQTSMYLCASSERTSGRSAYEQYFGPGTRLTVT.

The V and J genes are TRBV7-3 and TRBJ2-1; 9 bases are shared with TRBD1. V lost 1 base to trimming and J lost 10 bases; unmatched junction nucleotides: 8. The CDR3 spans 15 residues. Germline loops: CDR1 SGHTA, CDR2 FQGTGA. CDR3 sequence: CASSLSRDRAREQFF. In nucleotides, the CDR3 is TGTGCCAGCAGCTTAAGCCGGGACAGGGCCAGGGAGCAGTTCTTC.

In this sample, this clone turned up once. The chain employs TRBV18 and TRBJ2-7; 8 bases fit TRBD1. V shed 4 bases and J 4 bases; nucleotides not matched to a gene: 15. Looked up from germline, CDR1 is KGHSH and CDR2 is LQKENI. The CDR3 has 17 amino acids. As DNA, the CDR3 is TGTGCCAGCTCACAGGGCAGGGGGCGGGGTATCGCGTACGAGCAGTACTTC. Its protein is CASSQGRGRGIAYEQYF. The full variable domain, with the rest looked up from reference TRBV18 and TRBJ2-7, is NAGVMQNPRHLVRRRGQEARLRCSPMKGHSHVYWYRQLPEEGLKFMVYLQKENIIDESGMPKERFSAEFPKEGPSILRIQQVVRGDSAAYFCASSQGRGRGIAYEQYFGPGTRLTVT.

The gene calls are TRBV4-1 and TRBJ1-2; D remains unclear. The CDR3 has 15 amino acids. Germline-derived CDR1 and CDR2 are MGHRA and YSYEKL. Trimming shortened V by 1 base and J by 2 bases, and 11 bases separated the two germline ends. CDR3 coding DNA: TGCGCCAGCAGCCAAGGGCAGGCGCTGAACTATGGCTACACCTTC. Its protein product is CASSQGQALNYGYTF.

The chain couples TRBV28 to TRBJ2-7; D perhaps matches TRBD1 (6 bases). Germline values: CDR1 MDHEN, CDR2 SYDVKM. V was shortened by 6 bases and J by 4 bases, with 16 bases between the two germline ends. CDR3 length equals 14 residues. The CDR3 reads CASSQEGHLYEQYF. As DNA, the CDR3 is TGTGCCAGCAGCCAAGAGGGACACCTTTACGAGCAGTACTTC. Looking up the rest from reference TRBV28 and TRBJ2-7 gives the full variable domain: DVKVTQSSRYLVKRTGEKVFLECVQDMDHENMFWYRQDPGLGLRLIYFSYDVKMKEKGDIPEGYSVSREKKERFSLILESASTNQTSMYLCASSQEGHLYEQYFGPGTRLTVT.

This clone was observed a few times. The chain carries TRBV6-5 and TRBJ1-2, with TRBD1 matching over 7 bases. The CDR3 is 15 residues long. Trimming cost V 5 bases and J 2 bases; bases outside gene matches: 8. Germline CDR1 and CDR2: MNHEY and SVGAGI. This chain's CDR3 is CASSTLSTGNYGYTF. DNA of the CDR3: TGTGCCAGCAGTACCCTTTCGACAGGGAACTATGGCTACACCTTC.

The CDR3 DNA sequence: TGCAGTGCGCCTCTCGGAGATACGCAGTATTTT. This gives the protein CSAPLGDTQYF. The V gene is TRBV20-1, the J gene TRBJ2-3; unclear D gene. Germline CDR1 DFQATT, CDR2 SNEGSKA (reference sequence). The CDR3 has 11 residues. V was pared by 6 bases and J by 5 bases, with 9 bases between.

V and J are TRBV4-1 and TRBJ2-1, with D perhaps TRBD2 (6 bases). CDR3 length: 16 amino acids. V lost 6 bases and J 0 bases, leaving 15 bases between the germline ends. Germline CDR1 is MGHRA and CDR2 is YSYEKL. CDR3 protein: CASRRYSGNSYNEQFF. The CDR3, as DNA: TGCGCCAGCAGGAGATATAGCGGAAACTCCTACAATGAGCAGTTCTTC.

The chain employs TRBV6-1 and TRBJ1-5; D unresolved. The CDR3 is 15 residues long. V was shortened by 6 bases and J by 3 bases, with 15 bases between the two germline ends. Germline CDR1 is MNHNS and CDR2 is SASEGT. The CDR3 coding sequence is TGTGCCAGCAGGATCCCGGGGAGACTCAATCAGCCCCAGCATTTT. This translates into CASRIPGRLNQPQHF.

The genes are TRBV2 and TRBJ1-4, with 7 bases matching TRBD1. The germline V gene encodes CDR1 SNHLY and CDR2 FYNNEI. Trimming took 5 bases from V and 6 from J; bases not matched to a gene: 9. The CDR3 is made up of 15 amino acids. The CDR3 DNA follows: TGTGCCAGCAGTCTCTCCGGGACAGCCTATGAAAAACTGTTTTTT. As protein: CASSLSGTAYEKLFF.

The CDR3 reads CASSLVRGYEQYF. The CDR3 DNA follows: TGCGCCAGCAGCTTGGTCAGGGGCTACGAGCAGTACTTC. The chain carries TRBV5-1 and TRBJ2-7, with D perhaps TRBD1 (6 bases). CDR1 and CDR2 (germline): SGHRS, YFSETQ. This CDR3 has 13 residues. V was pared by 0 bases and J by 3 bases, with 7 bases between.

The chain employs TRBV5-1 and TRBJ1-5; 8 bases fit TRBD1. Germline-derived CDR1 and CDR2 are SGHRS and YFSETQ. This CDR3 contains 15 residues. V was pared by 1 base and J by 2 bases, with 2 bases of the junction left unmatched. The CDR3 region is CASSLQGAGNQPQHF. The CDR3 DNA reads as TGCGCCAGCAGCTTGCAGGGGGCCGGCAATCAGCCCCAGCATTTT.

The CDR3 DNA follows: TGTGCCTGGAGTGACTCATCCTACGAGCAGTACTTC. Its protein product is CAWSDSSYEQYF. The V call is TRBV30, the J call TRBJ2-7; D remains ambiguous. The CDR3 has 12 amino acids. Germline CDR1 and CDR2: GTSNPN and SVGIG (reference sequence). Trimming shortened V by 1 base and J by 1 base, and 5 bases separated the two germline ends.